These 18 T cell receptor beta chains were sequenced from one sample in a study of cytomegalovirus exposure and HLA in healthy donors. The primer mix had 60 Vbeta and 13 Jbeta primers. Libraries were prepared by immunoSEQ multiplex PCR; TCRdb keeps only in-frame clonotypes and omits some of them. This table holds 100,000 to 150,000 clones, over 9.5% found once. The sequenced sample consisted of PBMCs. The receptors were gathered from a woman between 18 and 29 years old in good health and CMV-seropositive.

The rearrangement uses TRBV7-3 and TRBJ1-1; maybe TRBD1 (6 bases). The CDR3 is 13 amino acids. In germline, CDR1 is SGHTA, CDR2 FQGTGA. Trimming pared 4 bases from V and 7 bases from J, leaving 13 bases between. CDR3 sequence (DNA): TGTGCCAGCAGCTGGGCCAGGGGCGATGAAGCTTTCTTT. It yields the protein CASSWARGDEAFF.

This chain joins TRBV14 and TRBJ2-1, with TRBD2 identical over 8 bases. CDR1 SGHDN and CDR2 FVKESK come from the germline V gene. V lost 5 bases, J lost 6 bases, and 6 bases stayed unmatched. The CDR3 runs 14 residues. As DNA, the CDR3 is TGTGCCAGCAGCTTCGGGACTAGTGCCAATGAGCAGTTCTTC. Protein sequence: CASSFGTSANEQFF.

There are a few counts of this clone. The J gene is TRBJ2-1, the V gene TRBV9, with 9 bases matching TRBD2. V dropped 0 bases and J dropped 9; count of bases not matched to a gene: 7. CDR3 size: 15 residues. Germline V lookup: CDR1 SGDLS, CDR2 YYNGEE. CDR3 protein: CASSVGGLASVEQFF. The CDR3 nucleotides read TGTGCCAGCAGCGTAGGTGGACTAGCGTCGGTTGAGCAGTTCTTC.

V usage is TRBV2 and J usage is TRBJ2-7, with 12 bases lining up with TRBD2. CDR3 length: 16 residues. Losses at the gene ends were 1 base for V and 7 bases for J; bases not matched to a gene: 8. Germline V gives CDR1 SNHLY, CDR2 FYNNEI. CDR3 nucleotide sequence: TGTGCCAGCAGTGAAGTGGCTAGCGGGAGGGCCGGGGAGCAGTACTTC. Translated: CASSEVASGRAGEQYF.

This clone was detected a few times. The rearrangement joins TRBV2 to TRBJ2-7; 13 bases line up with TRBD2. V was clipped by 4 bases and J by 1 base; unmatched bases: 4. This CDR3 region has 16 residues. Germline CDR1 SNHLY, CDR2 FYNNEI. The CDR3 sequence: CASSATSGRPSYEQYF. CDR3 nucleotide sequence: TGTGCCAGCAGTGCGACTAGCGGGAGGCCATCCTACGAGCAGTACTTC.

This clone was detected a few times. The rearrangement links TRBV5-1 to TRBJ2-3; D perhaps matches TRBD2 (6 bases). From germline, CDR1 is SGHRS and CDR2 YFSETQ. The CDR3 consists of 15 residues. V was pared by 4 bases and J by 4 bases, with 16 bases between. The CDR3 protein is CASSLAGGKADTQYF. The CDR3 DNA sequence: TGCGCCAGCAGCCTGGCGGGCGGGAAGGCAGATACGCAGTATTTT.

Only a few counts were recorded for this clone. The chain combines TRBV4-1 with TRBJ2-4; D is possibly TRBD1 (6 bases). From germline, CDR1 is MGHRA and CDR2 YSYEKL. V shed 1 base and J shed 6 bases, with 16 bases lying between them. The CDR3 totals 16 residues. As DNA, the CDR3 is TGCGCCAGCAGCCAAGTAGACCGGGACACTCTAAACATTCAGTACTTC. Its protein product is CASSQVDRDTLNIQYF.

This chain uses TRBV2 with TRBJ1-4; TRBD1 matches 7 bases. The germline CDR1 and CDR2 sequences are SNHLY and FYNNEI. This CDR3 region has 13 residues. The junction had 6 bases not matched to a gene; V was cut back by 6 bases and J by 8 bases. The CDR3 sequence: CASRDRVGEKLFF. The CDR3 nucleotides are TGTGCCAGCAGAGACAGGGTAGGGGAAAAACTGTTTTTT.

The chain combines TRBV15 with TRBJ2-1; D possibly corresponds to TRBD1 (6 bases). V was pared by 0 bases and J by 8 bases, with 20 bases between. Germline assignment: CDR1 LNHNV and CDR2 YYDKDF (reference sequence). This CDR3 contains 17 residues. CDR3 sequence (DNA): TGTGCCACCAGCAGAGATCCGTTTAGCCAGGGGAATCATGAGCAGTTCTTC. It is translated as CATSRDPFSQGNHEQFF.

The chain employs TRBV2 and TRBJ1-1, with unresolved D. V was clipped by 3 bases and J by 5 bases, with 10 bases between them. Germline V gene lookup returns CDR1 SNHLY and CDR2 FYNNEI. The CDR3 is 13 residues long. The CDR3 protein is CASSDQIGTEAFF. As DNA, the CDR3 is TGTGCCAGCAGTGATCAGATCGGGACTGAAGCTTTCTTT.

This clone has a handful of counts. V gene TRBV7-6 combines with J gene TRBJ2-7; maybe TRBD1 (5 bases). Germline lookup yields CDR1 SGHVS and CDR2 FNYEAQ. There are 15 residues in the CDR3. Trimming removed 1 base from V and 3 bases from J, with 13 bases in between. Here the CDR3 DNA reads TGTGCCAGCAGCTTAGGGCAGGGAAGAAGCTACGAGCAGTACTTC. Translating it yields CASSLGQGRSYEQYF.

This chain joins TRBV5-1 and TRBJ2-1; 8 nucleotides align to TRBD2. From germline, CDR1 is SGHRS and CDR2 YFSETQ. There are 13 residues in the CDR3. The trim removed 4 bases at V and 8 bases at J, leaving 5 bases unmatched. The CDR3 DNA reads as TGCGCCAGCAGCCCGACGGGGGGGCATGAGCAGTTCTTC. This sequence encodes CASSPTGGHEQFF.

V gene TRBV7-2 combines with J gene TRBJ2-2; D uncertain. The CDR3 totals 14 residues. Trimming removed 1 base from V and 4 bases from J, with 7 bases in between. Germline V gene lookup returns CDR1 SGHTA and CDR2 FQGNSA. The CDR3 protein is CASSLGRRTGELFF. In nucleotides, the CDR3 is TGTGCCAGCAGCTTAGGGCGGCGCACCGGGGAGCTGTTTTTT.

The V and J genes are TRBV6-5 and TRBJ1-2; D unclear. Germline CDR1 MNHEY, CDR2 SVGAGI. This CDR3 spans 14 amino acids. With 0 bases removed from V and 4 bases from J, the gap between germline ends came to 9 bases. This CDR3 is CASSYSSSGYGYTF. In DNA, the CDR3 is TGTGCCAGCAGTTACTCGTCGTCCGGCTATGGCTACACCTTC.

The CDR3 loop is CASSHPRGHSLVLEKLFF. CDR3 in DNA: TGCGCCAGCAGTCATCCTAGGGGACATTCCCTGGTCCTTGAAAAACTGTTTTTT. This rearrangement joins TRBV23-1 to TRBJ1-4, with D possibly matching TRBD1 (6 bases). TRBV23-1 carries the ORF label, with uncertain function. This CDR3 has 18 residues. V dropped 3 bases and J dropped 7 bases, with 24 bases sitting between them.

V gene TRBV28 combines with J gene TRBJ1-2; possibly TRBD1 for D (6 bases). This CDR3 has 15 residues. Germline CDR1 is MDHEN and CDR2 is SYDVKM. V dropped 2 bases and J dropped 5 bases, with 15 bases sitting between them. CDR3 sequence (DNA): TGTGCCAGCAGTTTAGATAGGAGGCAGGGGTATGGCTACACCTTC. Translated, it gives CASSLDRRQGYGYTF.

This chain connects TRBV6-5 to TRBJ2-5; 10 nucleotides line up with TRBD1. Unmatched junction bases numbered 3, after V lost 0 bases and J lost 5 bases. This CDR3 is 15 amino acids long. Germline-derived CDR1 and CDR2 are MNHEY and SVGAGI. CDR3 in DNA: TGTGCCAGCAGTTACTCCGGGACAGGGGTCGAGACCCAGTACTTC. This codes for CASSYSGTGVETQYF.

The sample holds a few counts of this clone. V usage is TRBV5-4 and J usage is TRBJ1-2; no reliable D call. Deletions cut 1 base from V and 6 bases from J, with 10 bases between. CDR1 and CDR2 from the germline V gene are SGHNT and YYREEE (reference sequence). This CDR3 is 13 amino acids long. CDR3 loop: CASSLYGMDGYTF. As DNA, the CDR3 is TGTGCCAGCAGCTTGTATGGCATGGATGGCTACACCTTC.